This T cell receptor (beta chain) stems from a study of blood T cell repertoires in COVID-19. Study in general: T cells, B-cell-depleted T cells, or PBMCs provided the cDNA or gDNA that served as material.

Original handling: Amplification with reference gene primers provided the estimates of nucleated cell counts. This table comes from immunoSEQ multiplex PCR, and its TCRdb copy is limited to in-frame clones, with some not included. The DNA was the basis for D and trimming; V, J and clone size are from that table. The sample lists more than 300,000 clones; 75% to 90% were seen once. This CDR3 spans 13 amino acids. Trimming stripped 3 bases from V and 4 bases from J, with 9 bases between. The germline V gene encodes CDR1 SGHTA and CDR2 FQGNSA. Specimen: peripheral blood. This clonotype was sampled from a woman aged 45-65 years with COVID-19, enrolled during active disease. The chain combines TRBV7-2 with TRBJ1-2; D is ambiguous. For the CDR3, the DNA is TGTGCCAGCAGCTTTAGAGGGCTCTATGGCTACACCTTC. Its translation: CASSFRGLYGYTF.